This passage covers 26 T cell receptor beta chains from one sample sequenced in a study of memory CD4+ T cells and cytomegalovirus serostatus. The sort gate was single viable CD3+CD4+CD8-CD45RO+ cells for memory CD4+ T cells. Data came from immunoSEQ multiplex PCR; TCRdb stores just in-frame clones and leaves some out. In the table there are about 92,000 clones, over 70% of which are singletons. Sequencing input: memory CD4+ T cells from blood. The receptors were gathered from an adult in good health and CMV-seropositive.

The chain has TRBV4-3 and TRBJ2-1; 9 nucleotides align to TRBD2. Germline V gene sequence: CDR1 LGHNA, CDR2 YSLEER. The length of the CDR3 is 15 residues. V trimming: 2 bases; J trimming: 9 bases; junction bases outside the gene matches: 8. The CDR3 DNA reads as TGCGCCAGCAGCCAAAGTGATAGCGGGAGTTTTGAGCAGTTCTTC. Amino acids: CASSQSDSGSFEQFF.

The V call is TRBV27, the J call TRBJ2-5; D is perhaps TRBD1 or TRBD2 (6 bases each). CDR1 is MNHEY, CDR2 SMNVEV, per germline (reference sequence). The germline V and J ends were trimmed by 6 bases and 7 bases, with 18 bases remaining between them. CDR3 length: 14 residues. The CDR3 loop is CASRPGYGGGTQYF. The CDR3 region has the DNA TGTGCCAGCAGACCGGGATACGGAGGGGGGACCCAGTACTTC.

The V call is TRBV28, the J call TRBJ1-1; 9 nucleotides agree with TRBD1. The V and J ends lost 4 bases and 5 bases, in that order; junction bases with no gene match: 5. This CDR3 is 14 amino acids long. Germline values: CDR1 MDHEN, CDR2 SYDVKM. The CDR3 nucleotides are TGTGCCAGCAGTTCCCCAGGACAGGGGACTGAAGCTTTCTTT. This translates into CASSSPGQGTEAFF.

The chain is built from TRBV7-9 and TRBJ1-1; D is possibly TRBD1 (5 bases). Deletions cut 1 base from V and 2 bases from J, with 11 bases between. Germline CDR1 is SEHNR and CDR2 is FQNEAQ (reference sequence). The CDR3 covers 15 residues. This CDR3 is CASSLGGLRNTEAFF. The CDR3 bases are TGTGCCAGCAGCTTAGGGGGGTTGCGCAACACTGAAGCTTTCTTT.

CDR3 loop: CASSSPPGDYGYTF. The CDR3, as DNA: TGTGCCAGCAGTTCTCCCCCAGGGGACTATGGCTACACCTTC. This chain links TRBV28 with TRBJ1-2; TRBD1 is a possible D gene (6 bases). The CDR3 runs 14 residues. Germline V CDR1 and CDR2: MDHEN, SYDVKM. Between the trimmed V and J ends, which lost 4 bases and 3 bases, there was a span of 12 bases.

The chain carries TRBV10-1 and TRBJ2-3, with D unclear. The germline V and J ends were trimmed by 0 bases and 0 bases, with 1 base remaining between them. Germline values: CDR1 WNHNN, CDR2 SYGVQD (reference sequence). The CDR3 is 13 amino acids. This chain's CDR3 is CASSESSTDTQYF. CDR3 DNA sequence: TGCGCCAGCAGTGAGTCGAGCACAGATACGCAGTATTTT.

V is TRBV28 and J is TRBJ2-5; TRBD2 is a possible D gene (6 bases). From germline, CDR1 is MDHEN and CDR2 SYDVKM. The CDR3 length is 15 residues. V gave up 2 bases and J gave up 2 bases, with 12 bases separating them. CDR3 in amino acids: CASSLGGKGQETQYF. CDR3 in DNA: TGTGCCAGCAGTTTAGGCGGGAAGGGGCAAGAGACCCAGTACTTC.

The chain employs TRBV5-4 and TRBJ1-6; D may be TRBD1 (6 bases). The V gene's germline CDR1 is SGHNT and CDR2 YYREEE (reference sequence). The CDR3 is made up of 16 amino acids. The V end lost 1 base, the J end lost 7 bases, and 15 bases lay between the germline ends. The CDR3 DNA reads as TGTGCCAGCAGCTTGTTCGGGGGCAGAGGAAATTCACCCCTCCACTTT. Protein product: CASSLFGGRGNSPLHF.

J is TRBJ2-1 and V is TRBV7-8; 11 bases align to TRBD2. Germline V CDR1 and CDR2: SGHVS, FQNEAQ. The CDR3 runs to 18 residues. The V gene end was trimmed by 8 bases and the J gene end by 0 bases; junction bases not matched to a gene: 12. The CDR3 DNA reads as TGTGCCAGCCTCAACGGGCTAGCGGGAGGAAGCTCCTACAATGAGCAGTTCTTC. As protein: CASLNGLAGGSSYNEQFF.

V usage is TRBV18 and J usage is TRBJ2-7; D may be TRBD2 (5 bases). V was cut by 3 bases and J by 0 bases, with 12 bases left in between. Germline CDR1 KGHSH, CDR2 LQKENI. The CDR3 extends over 15 amino acids. The CDR3 DNA follows: TGTGCCAGCTCACCCCCTCGTGCGGGCTCCTACGAGCAGTACTTC. Protein sequence: CASSPPRAGSYEQYF.

The chain recombines TRBV6-6 with TRBJ2-1; TRBD1 matches 12 bases. This CDR3 region has 14 residues. V was clipped by 10 bases and J by 7 bases; unmatched bases: 8. CDR1 and CDR2 (germline): MNHNY, SVGAGI (reference sequence). This chain's CDR3 is CATYGTGGTNEQFF. CDR3 coding DNA: TGTGCCACCTATGGGACAGGGGGCACGAATGAGCAGTTCTTC.

This clone was seen a single time. This chain links TRBV7-9 with TRBJ1-3; a possible D gene is TRBD1 (5 bases). V lost 3 bases and J lost 1, with 7 bases in between. Per germline, CDR1 SEHNR and CDR2 FQNEAQ (reference sequence). This CDR3 region has 14 residues. Written as DNA, the CDR3 is TGTGCCAGCAGCTTTGCAGGGTCTGGAAACACCATATATTTT. Its translation: CASSFAGSGNTIYF.

The chain joins TRBV18 to TRBJ2-1; 9 bases fit TRBD2. CDR1 and CDR2 (germline): KGHSH, LQKENI. This CDR3 spans 16 amino acids. The trim removed 2 bases at V and 1 base at J, leaving 3 bases unmatched. CDR3 coding DNA: TGTGCCAGCTCACCAACGACTAGCGGATCCTACAATGAGCAGTTCTTC. It codes for CASSPTTSGSYNEQFF.

The rearrangement uses TRBV28 and TRBJ1-1, with TRBD1 matching 9 bases. CDR1 MDHEN and CDR2 SYDVKM come from the germline V gene. The CDR3 spans 15 residues. Losses at the gene ends were 7 bases for V and 5 bases for J; bases not matched to a gene: 11. The CDR3 protein is CASTSTGQGWTEAFF. The DNA of the CDR3 is TGTGCCAGCACCTCGACGGGACAGGGTTGGACTGAAGCTTTCTTT.

This clone has just one count. CDR3 nucleotides: TGTGCCAGCAGCTTAGGGGGGAACGAAAAACTGTTTTTT. Protein sequence: CASSLGGNEKLFF. The rearrangement uses TRBV7-2 and TRBJ1-4; perhaps TRBD1 as D (5 bases). V gave up 1 base and J gave up 8 bases, with 8 bases separating them. This CDR3 contains 13 residues. CDR1 and CDR2 from the germline V gene are SGHTA and FQGNSA.

The sample holds a few counts of this clone. The chain links TRBV29-1 to TRBJ1-4, with no clear D. The CDR3 has 10 residues. The V and J ends lost 6 bases and 6 bases respectively, with 5 bases between them. The V gene's germline CDR1 is SQVTM and CDR2 ANQGSEA. CDR3 bases: TGCAGCGTGCGGGATGAAAAACTGTTTTTT. It codes for CSVRDEKLFF. Combining the CDR3 with reference TRBV29-1 and TRBJ1-4 gives the whole variable domain SAVISQKPSRDICQRGTSLTIQCQVDSQVTMMFWYRQQPGQSLTLIATANQGSEATYESGFVIDKFPISRPNLTFSTLTVSNMSPEDSSIYLCSVRDEKLFFGSGTQLSVL.

This clone counts as medium-sized. The V and J genes are TRBV29-1 and TRBJ1-1; no reliable D call. V was shortened by 2 bases and J by 0 bases, with 10 bases between the two germline ends. Germline assignment: CDR1 SQVTM and CDR2 ANQGSEA. The CDR3 contains 14 residues. The CDR3 here is CSVERTRMNTEAFF. In DNA, the CDR3 is TGCAGCGTTGAACGGACTCGGATGAACACTGAAGCTTTCTTT.

The chain employs TRBV5-1 and TRBJ2-5; 7 nucleotides agree with TRBD2. V dropped 7 bases and J dropped 1; count of bases not matched to a gene: 7. The CDR3 runs to 14 residues. Germline-derived CDR1 and CDR2 are SGHRS and YFSETQ. The DNA of the CDR3 is TGCGCCAGCCGCGGGGGTCCCGTCCAAGAGACCCAGTACTTC. This codes for CASRGGPVQETQYF.

A single count supports this clone. The same CDR3 can be traced to other DNA sequences in this sample. In DNA form, the CDR3 reads TGTGCCAGCAGCCAAGAGAGCAGTTACGAGCAGTACTTC. It is translated as CASSQESSYEQYF. The V gene is TRBV4-2, the J gene TRBJ2-7; D is unresolved. Trimming pared 0 bases from V and 4 bases from J, leaving 7 bases between. Germline lookup yields CDR1 LGHNA and CDR2 YNFKEQ. The CDR3 is 13 residues long.

The rearrangement joins TRBV27 to TRBJ2-7; 8 nucleotides match TRBD2. CDR1 and CDR2 (germline): MNHEY, SMNVEV (reference sequence). CDR3 size: 13 residues. The V gene end was trimmed by 5 bases and the J gene end by 5 bases; junction bases not matched to a gene: 5. CDR3 protein: CASSAREVHEQYF. As DNA, the CDR3 is TGTGCCAGCAGTGCGCGGGAGGTCCACGAGCAGTACTTC.

The J gene is TRBJ2-1, the V gene TRBV5-1, with 9 bases that match TRBD1. With 4 bases clipped from V and 6 bases from J, the junction kept 8 bases outside the gene matches. Germline loops: CDR1 SGHRS, CDR2 YFSETQ. CDR3 length equals 15 residues. CDR3 DNA sequence: TGCGCCAGCAGCGAGGGGACAGGGAATATCAATGAGCAGTTCTTC. It specifies CASSEGTGNINEQFF.

The CDR3 reads CASSPYTDTQYF. The DNA for the CDR3 is TGTGCCAGCAGCCCCTACACAGATACGCAGTATTTT. The chain couples TRBV7-9 to TRBJ2-3; D remains ambiguous. Germline-derived CDR1 and CDR2 are SEHNR and FQNEAQ (reference sequence). This CDR3 is 12 amino acids long. Deletions cut 5 bases from V and 2 bases from J, with 5 bases between.

V gene TRBV7-8 combines with J gene TRBJ2-7; no reliable D call. Germline assignment: CDR1 SGHVS and CDR2 FQNEAQ. V was trimmed by 0 bases and J by 2 bases, leaving 5 bases between them. This CDR3 is 13 amino acids long. The DNA for the CDR3 is TGTGCCAGCAGCTTAGCCCAGACCTACGAGCAGTACTTC. As protein: CASSLAQTYEQYF.

This sequence joins TRBV6-1 and TRBJ1-2; possible D gene TRBD1, 6 bases. This CDR3 has 15 residues. Germline values: CDR1 MNHNS, CDR2 SASEGT. V lost 6 bases to trimming and J lost 1 base, with 15 bases between them. The CDR3 nucleotides are TGTGCCAGCAGACAACAGGGTGGGAATAACTATGGCTACACCTTC. It encodes CASRQQGGNNYGYTF.

The CDR3 sequence is CASSPLATNEKLFF. The DNA of the CDR3 is TGCGCCAGCAGCCCCCTTGCAACTAATGAAAAACTGTTTTTT. The chain carries TRBV4-1 and TRBJ1-4; D gene unclear. The ends were cut back, 4 bases at V and 0 bases at J, with 6 bases in the middle. This CDR3 region has 14 residues. Germline CDR1 reads MGHRA; CDR2 reads YSYEKL.

V gene TRBV30 combines with J gene TRBJ2-7, with unresolved D. CDR3 size: 12 residues. CDR1 is GTSNPN, CDR2 SVGIG, per germline (reference sequence). Trimming left V 3 bases short and J 4 bases short, with 10 bases between. CDR3 in DNA: TGTGCCTGGAGCCCGCAGACTTACGAGCAGTACTTC. Residues: CAWSPQTYEQYF.